Listed here are 23 T cell receptor beta chains from one sample, sequenced in a study of T cell responses to AZD1222 COVID-19 vaccine. Sequenced by immunoSEQ multiplex PCR; TCRdb stores in-frame clones only, minus some. The sample has 100,000 to 150,000 clones; around 85% are singletons. The sample in question was peripheral blood, obtained on day 0 of AZD1222 vaccination. The origin of the receptors is an adult in good health.

The chain employs TRBV28 and TRBJ2-7; weak D call: TRBD1 (6 bases). The V end was cut by 3 bases, the J end by 3 bases, with 15 bases between. This CDR3 is built from 15 residues. Germline V gene sequence: CDR1 MDHEN, CDR2 SYDVKM. The CDR3 DNA reads TGTGCCAGCAGTTTCCCACAGGGCAGGGACTACGAGCAGTACTTC. This sequence encodes CASSFPQGRDYEQYF.

This sequence joins TRBV7-3 and TRBJ1-1, with D hard to call. With 5 bases removed from V and 4 bases from J, the gap between germline ends came to 11 bases. The CDR3 runs 13 residues. Germline V CDR1 and CDR2: SGHTA, FQGTGA. The CDR3 loop is CASSLKDGTEAFF. The DNA of the CDR3 is TGTGCCAGCAGCCTCAAGGACGGCACTGAAGCTTTCTTT.

The chain uses TRBV7-2 and TRBJ2-1; TRBD2 matches 11 bases. Germline CDR1 is SGHTA and CDR2 is FQGNSA. The CDR3 runs to 17 residues. Trimming removed 6 bases from V and 2 bases from J; junction bases left unmatched: 9. CDR3 DNA sequence: TGTGCCAGCAGTTTGAATAGCGGGGGGGCCGCCTACAATGAGCAGTTCTTC. It codes for CASSLNSGGAAYNEQFF.

This clone was found a few times. This chain connects TRBV21-1 to TRBJ1-4. TRBV21-1 has pseudogene status. The CDR3 is made up of 15 amino acids. In nucleotides, the CDR3 is TGTGCCAGCAGCAAAGAGGGTGGTCTGAATGAAAAACTGTTTTTT. Amino acids: CASSKEGGLNEKLFF.

This chain links TRBV29-1 with TRBJ2-7; TRBD1 might be the D (6 bases). Trimming removed 3 bases at V and 3 bases at J, with 9 bases between. The CDR3 totals 12 residues. Germline V gene data show CDR1 as SQVTM and CDR2 as ANQGSEA. The CDR3 DNA sequence: TGCAGCGTTGAGGCGGACAGCTACGAGCAGTACTTC. As protein: CSVEADSYEQYF.

The rearrangement uses TRBV7-9 and TRBJ2-1; tentatively, D is TRBD2 (6 bases). CDR1 and CDR2 (germline): SEHNR, FQNEAQ (reference sequence). The CDR3 is made up of 17 amino acids. With 2 bases removed from V and 0 bases from J, the gap between germline ends came to 14 bases. For the CDR3, the DNA is TGTGCCAGCAGCTTAAGGGGACTTGAAGGCTCCTACAATGAGCAGTTCTTC. Amino acids: CASSLRGLEGSYNEQFF.

V is TRBV27 and J is TRBJ1-4; no firm D call. Trimming cost V 9 bases and J 4 bases, with 9 bases left between them. The CDR3 consists of 12 residues. Germline CDR1 is MNHEY and CDR2 is SMNVEV (reference sequence). The CDR3 is CARNFFNEKLFF. CDR3 nucleotide sequence: TGTGCCAGGAACTTCTTTAATGAAAAACTGTTTTTT. The variable domain in full, completed from reference TRBV27 and TRBJ1-4, reads EAQVTQNPRYLITVTGKKLTVTCSQNMNHEYMSWYRQDPGLGLRQIYYSMNVEVTDKGDVPEGYKVSRKEKRNFPLILESPSPNQTSLYFCARNFFNEKLFFGSGTQLSVL.

The chain uses TRBV7-8 and TRBJ1-5, with 11 nucleotides matching TRBD1. Germline-derived CDR1 and CDR2 are SGHVS and FQNEAQ. After removal of 1 base from V and 0 bases from J, the junction contained 5 bases not matched to a gene. The CDR3 totals 18 residues. CDR3 in amino acids: CASSLVGTGGYSNQPQHF. CDR3 DNA sequence: TGTGCCAGCAGCTTAGTTGGGACAGGGGGTTATAGCAATCAGCCCCAGCATTTT.

The V gene is TRBV19, the J gene TRBJ2-7, with D maybe TRBD2 (5 bases). V lost 4 bases, J lost 2 bases, and 15 bases lay in between. This CDR3 is built from 15 residues. Germline CDR1 LNHDA, CDR2 SQIVND (reference sequence). CDR3 region: CASSTAPGFPYEQYF. CDR3 DNA: TGTGCCAGTAGTACGGCCCCGGGGTTTCCCTACGAGCAGTACTTC. The full variable domain, in which reference TRBV19 and TRBJ2-7 provide the parts outside the CDR3, is DGGITQSPKYLFRKEGQNVTLSCEQNLNHDAMYWYRQDPGQGLRLIYYSQIVNDFQKGDIAEGYSVSREKKESFPLTVTSAQKNPTAFYLCASSTAPGFPYEQYFGPGTRLTVT.

The chain joins TRBV25-1 to TRBJ1-5; D remains unclear. The CDR3 is made up of 14 amino acids. V lost 2 bases and J lost 4, with 9 bases in between. Germline loops: CDR1 MGHDK, CDR2 SYGVNS. CDR3 loop: CASSELGRNQPQHF. The CDR3, as DNA: TGTGCCAGCAGTGAACTGGGAAGGAATCAGCCCCAGCATTTT.

The chain joins TRBV9 to TRBJ2-5; D is possibly TRBD1 (5 bases). Germline V gene sequence: CDR1 SGDLS, CDR2 YYNGEE. Trimming took 2 bases from V and 5 from J, leaving 16 bases between them. CDR3 length equals 15 residues. The DNA of the CDR3 is TGTGCCAGCAGCGTGGCGGTGGGGCTGGCGGAGACCCAGTACTTC. It specifies CASSVAVGLAETQYF.

The chain couples TRBV6-4 to TRBJ1-2; tentative D call: TRBD1 (5 bases). The CDR3 extends over 13 amino acids. Looked up from germline, CDR1 is MRHNA and CDR2 is SNTAGT. Trimming took 4 bases from V and 9 from J, leaving 15 bases between them. CDR3: CASSGPDSDRYTF. The CDR3 DNA sequence: TGTGCCAGCAGTGGTCCCGACAGTGATCGCTACACCTTC.

The table lists this clone with a count of one. J is TRBJ2-1 and V is TRBV9; unclear D gene. The germline gives CDR1 SGDLS, CDR2 YYNGEE. Trimming shortened V by 1 base and J by 3 bases, and 8 bases separated the two germline ends. The CDR3 is 14 residues long. The CDR3 loop reads CASSVMAGYNEQFF. CDR3 bases: TGTGCCAGCAGCGTAATGGCAGGCTACAATGAGCAGTTCTTC.

V is TRBV10-2 and J is TRBJ1-1; possibly TRBD1 for D (6 bases). From germline, CDR1 is WSHSY and CDR2 SAAADI. V was cut by 0 bases and J by 5 bases, with 10 bases left in between. The CDR3 spans 14 residues. CDR3 sequence reads: CASSESWGRTEAFF. The CDR3 bases are TGCGCCAGCAGTGAGTCTTGGGGGCGAACTGAAGCTTTCTTT.

The J gene is TRBJ2-5, the V gene TRBV14, with TRBD1 identical over 7 bases. This CDR3 spans 17 amino acids. Looked up from germline, CDR1 is SGHDN and CDR2 is FVKESK. V shed 4 bases, J shed 4 bases, and the junction held 15 bases outside the gene matches. The CDR3 region has the DNA TGTGCCAGCAGCCGACCAACCAGACAGGGAAGGAGAGAGACCCAGTACTTC. It encodes CASSRPTRQGRRETQYF.

The gene calls are TRBV7-2 and TRBJ1-2, with D hard to call. Between the trimmed V and J ends, which lost 1 base and 8 bases, there was a span of 5 bases. Germline V gene lookup returns CDR1 SGHTA and CDR2 FQGNSA. This CDR3 has 11 residues. The CDR3 region is CASSLGRGYTF. CDR3 nucleotide sequence: TGTGCCAGCAGCTTAGGCAGGGGCTACACCTTC.

The chain is built from TRBV19 and TRBJ1-2; 8 bases fit TRBD1. The germline gives CDR1 LNHDA, CDR2 SQIVND (reference sequence). The J segment lost 5 bases and the V segment lost 10 bases, leaving 15 bases of the junction unmatched. The CDR3 totals 15 residues. The CDR3 reads CATSAPGQAFYGYTF. The CDR3 nucleotides read TGTGCCACCTCAGCCCCGGGACAGGCATTTTATGGCTACACCTTC.

V and J are TRBV7-6 and TRBJ2-3; TRBD2 agrees at 9 bases. Per the germline V gene, CDR1 is SGHVS and CDR2 is FNYEAQ. After removal of 1 base from V and 2 bases from J, the junction contained 7 bases not matched to a gene. CDR3 length: 17 residues. The CDR3 is CASSLGFAGGTTDTQYF. CDR3 DNA sequence: TGTGCCAGCAGCTTAGGTTTCGCGGGGGGGACCACAGATACGCAGTATTTT.

This CDR3 reads CASSPRDRGYEQYF. CDR3 bases: TGTGCCAGCAGCCCCCGGGACAGGGGGTACGAGCAGTACTTC. The chain is built from TRBV11-3 and TRBJ2-7; TRBD1 agrees at 11 bases. J gave up 4 bases and V 5 bases, and 4 bases lay outside the gene matches. Germline lookup yields CDR1 SGHNT and CDR2 YENEEA. The length of the CDR3 is 14 residues.

Concerning this clone itself: The sample has other DNA sequences that encode this CDR3 too. This chain uses TRBV6-2 or TRBV6-3 with TRBJ2-7; D perhaps matches TRBD2 (5 bases). V was pared by 0 bases and J by 5 bases, with 11 bases between. CDR3 length: 14 residues. Germline V gene lookup returns CDR1 MNHEY and CDR2 SVGEGT. The CDR3 DNA is TGTGCCAGCAGTTACTCGAGGGCCGCTGACGAGCAGTACTTC. This codes for CASSYSRAADEQYF.

Here the CDR3 DNA reads TGTGCCAGCAGCGGAGGGGAGGCAGCTTACACTGAAGCTTTCTTT. It specifies CASSGGEAAYTEAFF. V is TRBV9 and J is TRBJ1-1; TRBD1 might be the D (5 bases). There are 15 residues in the CDR3. Trimming stripped 3 bases from V and 3 bases from J, with 15 bases between. Per the germline V gene, CDR1 is SGDLS and CDR2 is YYNGEE.

This clone has a single count. This rearrangement joins TRBV6-5 to TRBJ1-5, with D unclear. Per the germline V gene, CDR1 is MNHEY and CDR2 is SVGAGI. The CDR3 spans 14 residues. With 7 bases removed from V and 1 base from J, the gap between germline ends came to 11 bases. CDR3 nucleotide sequence: TGTGCCAGCAAAATTGATCCGAGCAATCAGCCCCAGCATTTT. Amino acids: CASKIDPSNQPQHF.

The CDR3 DNA sequence: TGTGCCAGCAGTGATCATCAGGCCTCACCCCTCCACTTT. As protein: CASSDHQASPLHF. The chain uses TRBV2 and TRBJ1-6; D not resolved. Trimming stripped 3 bases from V and 10 bases from J, with 10 bases between. The CDR3 extends over 13 amino acids. Germline assignment: CDR1 SNHLY and CDR2 FYNNEI.